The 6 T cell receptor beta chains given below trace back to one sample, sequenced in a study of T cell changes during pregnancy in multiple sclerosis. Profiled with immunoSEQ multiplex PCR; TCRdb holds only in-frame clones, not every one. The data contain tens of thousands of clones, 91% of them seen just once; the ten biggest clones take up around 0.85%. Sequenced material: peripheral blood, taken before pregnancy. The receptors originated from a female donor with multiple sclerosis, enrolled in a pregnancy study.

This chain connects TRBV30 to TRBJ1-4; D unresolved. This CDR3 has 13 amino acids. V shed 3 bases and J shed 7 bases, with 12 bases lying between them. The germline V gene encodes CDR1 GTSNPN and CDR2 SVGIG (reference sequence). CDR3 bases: TGTGCCTGGAGGCGGGGTCTCAGTGAAAAACTGTTTTTT. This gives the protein CAWRRGLSEKLFF.

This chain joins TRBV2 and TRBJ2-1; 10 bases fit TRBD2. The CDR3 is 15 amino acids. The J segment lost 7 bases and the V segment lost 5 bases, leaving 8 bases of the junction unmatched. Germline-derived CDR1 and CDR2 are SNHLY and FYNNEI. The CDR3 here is CASSPTSGERNEQFF. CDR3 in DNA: TGTGCCAGCAGTCCTACTAGCGGGGAGAGAAATGAGCAGTTCTTC.

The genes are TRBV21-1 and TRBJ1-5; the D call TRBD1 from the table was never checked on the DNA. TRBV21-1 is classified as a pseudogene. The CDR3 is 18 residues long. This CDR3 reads CASSNHLRDRGPNQPQHF. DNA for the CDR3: TGTGCCAGCAGCAACCACTTACGGGACAGGGGGCCAAATCAGCCCCAGCATTTT.

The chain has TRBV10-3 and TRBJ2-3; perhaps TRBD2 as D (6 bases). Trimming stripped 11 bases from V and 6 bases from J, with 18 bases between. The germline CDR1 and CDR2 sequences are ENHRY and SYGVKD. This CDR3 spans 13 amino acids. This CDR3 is CASATGLVDTQYF. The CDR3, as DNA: TGTGCCTCCGCAACGGGACTGGTGGATACGCAGTATTTT.

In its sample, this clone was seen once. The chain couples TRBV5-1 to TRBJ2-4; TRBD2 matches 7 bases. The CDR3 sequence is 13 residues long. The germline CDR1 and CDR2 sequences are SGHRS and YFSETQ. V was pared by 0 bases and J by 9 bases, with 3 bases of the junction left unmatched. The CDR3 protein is CASSLVGGVIQYF. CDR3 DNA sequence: TGCGCCAGCAGCTTGGTGGGGGGGGTCATTCAGTACTTC.

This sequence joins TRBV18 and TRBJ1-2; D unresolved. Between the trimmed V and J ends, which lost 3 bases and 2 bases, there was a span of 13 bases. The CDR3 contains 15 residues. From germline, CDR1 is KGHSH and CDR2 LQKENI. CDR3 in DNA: TGTGCCAGCTCACCCCTGCCTGGGGAGAACTATGGCTACACCTTC. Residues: CASSPLPGENYGYTF.